Shown below are 3 T cell receptor beta chains from a single sample sequenced in a study of read filtering for tumor transcriptome and immune sequencing. This library used approximately 370 ng RNA and molecular barcoded adaptors spanning alpha/delta and beta/gamma chains. Using its own MiXCR run on the reads, TCRdb lists one record per CDR3 protein. The sample has about 47,000 distinct CDR3 sequences, approximately 12% seen once. Sequencing input: a population of CD138-negative cells sorted from bone marrow. These TCRs come from a donor aged 40 or older with multiple myeloma.

The rearrangement links TRBV19 to TRBJ1-2; D uncertain. CDR3 length equals 15 residues. Germline CDR1 and CDR2: LNHDA and SQIVND (reference sequence). The V end lost 2 bases, the J end lost 0 bases, and 10 bases lay between the germline ends. The CDR3 nucleotides are TGTGCCAGTAGTATAACAGCCCGGTCTAACTATGGCTACACCTTC. The encoded protein is CASSITARSNYGYTF. Full variable domain (outside the CDR3, taken from reference TRBV19 and TRBJ1-2): DGGITQSPKYLFRKEGQNVTLSCEQNLNHDAMYWYRQDPGQGLRLIYYSQIVNDFQKGDIAEGYSVSREKKESFPLTVTSAQKNPTAFYLCASSITARSNYGYTFGSGTRLTVV.

With respect to this clonotype: Since a much larger clone is just one base distant, this may be a read error. The V call is TRBV29-1, the J call TRBJ2-3; D is possibly TRBD1 (8 bases). Germline assignment: CDR1 SQVTM and CDR2 ANQGSEA. V gave up 7 bases and J gave up 5 bases, with 19 bases separating them. The CDR3 consists of 14 residues. Here the CDR3 reads CSAVRAGQVDTQYF. In DNA form, the CDR3 reads TGCAGCGCTGTTCGAGCGGGACAGGTAGATACGCAGTATTTT.

This clonotype was observed a handful of times. V is TRBV5-1 and J is TRBJ2-1; the match to TRBD2 covers 7 bases. CDR1 is SGHRS, CDR2 YFSETQ, per germline. This CDR3 contains 15 residues. Trimming cost V 1 base and J 2 bases; bases outside gene matches: 3. The CDR3 DNA sequence: TGCGCCAGCAGCTTGCTAAGCGGGACCTACAATGAGCAGTTCTTC. Amino acid sequence: CASSLLSGTYNEQFF.